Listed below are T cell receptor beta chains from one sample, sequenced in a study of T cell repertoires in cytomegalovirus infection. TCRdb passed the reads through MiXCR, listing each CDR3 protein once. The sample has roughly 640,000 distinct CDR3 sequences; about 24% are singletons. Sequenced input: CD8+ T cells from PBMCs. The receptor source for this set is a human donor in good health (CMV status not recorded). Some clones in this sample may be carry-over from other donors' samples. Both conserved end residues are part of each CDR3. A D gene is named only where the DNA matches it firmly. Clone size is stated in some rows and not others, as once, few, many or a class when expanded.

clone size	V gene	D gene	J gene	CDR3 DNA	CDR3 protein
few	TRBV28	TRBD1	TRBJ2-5	TGTGCCAGCAGTTTCCCCATCGGACAGGTCAACCAAGAGACCCAGTACTTC	CASSFPIGQVNQETQYF
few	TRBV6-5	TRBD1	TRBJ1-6	TGTGCCAGCAGTTACGGGACAGCCAGGTCACCCCTCCACTTT	CASSYGTARSPLHF
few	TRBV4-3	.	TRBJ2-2	TGCGCCAGCAGCCAAGAGGTCGGGGGTTCACCGACCGGGGAGCTGTTTTTT	CASSQEVGGSPTGELFF
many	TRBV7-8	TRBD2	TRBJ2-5	TGTGCCAGCAGCTTCTGGACTAGCGGGGGGGCCGGGGAGACCCAGTACTTC	CASSFWTSGGAGETQYF
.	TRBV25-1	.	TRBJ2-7	TGTGCCGCCGGCGCAGCCTCCTACGAGCAGTACTTC	CAAGAASYEQYF
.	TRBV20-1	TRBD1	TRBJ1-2	TGCAGTGCTAGGGCTAGGGGGCACGGCTACACCTTC	CSARARGHGYTF
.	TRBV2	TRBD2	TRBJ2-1	TGTGCCAGCACTAGCGGATACTCCTACAATGAGCAGTTCTTC	CASTSGYSYNEQFF
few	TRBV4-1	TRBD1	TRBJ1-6	TGCGCCAGCAGCCAAGATTCGGGACAGCATTTTTCACCCCTCCACTTT	CASSQDSGQHFSPLHF
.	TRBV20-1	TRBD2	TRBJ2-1	TGCAGTGCCCCTCGTTATATCGGGGGGGCGGGGAATGAGCAGTTCTTC	CSAPRYIGGAGNEQFF
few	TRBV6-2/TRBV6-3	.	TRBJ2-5	TGTGCCAGCAGTTACACCAGCTTACAAGAGACCCAGTACTTC	CASSYTSLQETQYF
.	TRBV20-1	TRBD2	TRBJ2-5	TGCAGTGCTAGAGACGGGGGGGCGTATGAGACCCAGTACTTC	CSARDGGAYETQYF
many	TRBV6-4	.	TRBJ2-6	TGTGCCAGCAGCGATAACTCTGGGGCCAACGTCCTGACTTTC	CASSDNSGANVLTF
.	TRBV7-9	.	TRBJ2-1	TGTGTCCTCGAGGAGAGCTCCTACAATGAGCAGTTCTTC	CVLEESSYNEQFF
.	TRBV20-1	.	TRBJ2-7	TGCAGTGCTAACCTGGGACGTAGCTACGAGCAGTACTTC	CSANLGRSYEQYF
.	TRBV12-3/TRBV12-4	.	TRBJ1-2	TGTGCCAGCAGTTTACCATTTTTTAGGCGGGCAGATCCGACCTATGGCTACACCTTC	CASSLPFFRRADPTYGYTF
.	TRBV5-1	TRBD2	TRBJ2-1	TGCGCCAGCAACGGGGGGGCGCTCAATGAGCAGTTCTTC	CASNGGALNEQFF
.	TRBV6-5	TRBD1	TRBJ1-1	TGTGCCAGCAGTTACTCGCAGGGGGGTGGCACTGAAGCTTTCTTT	CASSYSQGGGTEAFF
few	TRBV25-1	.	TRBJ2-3	TGTGCCACAACGACCAGCTCAATAAGGGATACGCAGTATTTT	CATTTSSIRDTQYF
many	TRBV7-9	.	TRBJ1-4	TGTGCCAGCAGCGGCGGGCGGAGAAATGAAAAACTGTTTTTT	CASSGGRRNEKLFF
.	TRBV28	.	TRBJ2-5	TGTGCCAGCAGTCCACCCTGGGGGGCAGGGAAAGAGACCCAGTACTTC	CASSPPWGAGKETQYF
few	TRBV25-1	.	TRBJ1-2	TGTGCCAGCAGTGAATATTTTGTTTCACCAGCAGCCACTAACTATGGCTACACCTTC	CASSEYFVSPAATNYGYTF
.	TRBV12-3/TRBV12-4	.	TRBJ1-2	TGTGCCAGCAGTTTAGGTGGGCAGGGCAACACCTTC	CASSLGGQGNTF
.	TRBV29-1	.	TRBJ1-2	TGCAGCGTTGAAGCTGAGCAGAGAGGCTACACCTTC	CSVEAEQRGYTF
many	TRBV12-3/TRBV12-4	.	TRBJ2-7	TGTGCCAGCAGTTCTAGGGGACTCCCCGGCGGGCAGTACTTC	CASSSRGLPGGQYF
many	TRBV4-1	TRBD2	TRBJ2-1	TGCGCCAGCAGCCAAGTGGGAGGGCGAAGGCAGTTCTTC	CASSQVGGRRQFF
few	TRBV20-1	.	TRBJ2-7	TGCAGTGCTACTGAGTCCTACGAGCAGTACTTC	CSATESYEQYF
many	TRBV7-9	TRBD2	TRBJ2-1	TGTGCCAGCCTAGGACTAGACCCCTACAATGAGCAGTTCTTC	CASLGLDPYNEQFF
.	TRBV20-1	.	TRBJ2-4	TGCAGTGCTAGGGGCAGGGATTCCAAAAACATTCAGTACTTC	CSARGRDSKNIQYF
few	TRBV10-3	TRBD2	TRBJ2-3	TGTGCCATCAGAACCGCGGGGGGCCGATACACAGATACGCAGTATTTT	CAIRTAGGRYTDTQYF
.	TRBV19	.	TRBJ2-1	TGTGCCAGTAGTATGGTGGCCCACAATGAGCAGTTCTTC	CASSMVAHNEQFF
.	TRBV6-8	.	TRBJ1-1	TGTGCCAGCAGTTACTCAATGAACCCTGGGGACACTGAAGCTTTCTTT	CASSYSMNPGDTEAFF
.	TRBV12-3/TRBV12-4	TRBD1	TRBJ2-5	TGTGCCAGCAGTTTAGGAGGTCTGGGGGACAGGGCGGCGCAGGAGACCCAGTACTTC	CASSLGGLGDRAAQETQYF
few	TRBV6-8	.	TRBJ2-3	TGTGCCAGCAGTTACAACGGCCCGGCAGATACGCAGTATTTT	CASSYNGPADTQYF
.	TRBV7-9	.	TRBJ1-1	TGTGCCACACCACGGCCCCCCTGGGCTGAAGCTTTCTTT	CATPRPPWAEAFF
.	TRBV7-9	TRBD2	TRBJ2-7	TGTGCCAGCAGCTCCACGGTGCGGGGGGCCGCCTACGAGCAGTACTTC	CASSSTVRGAAYEQYF
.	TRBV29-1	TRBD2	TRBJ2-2	TGCAGCGTTGAAATCCTAGCGGGGGGGGTTATGAACACCGGGGAGCTGTTTTTT	CSVEILAGGVMNTGELFF